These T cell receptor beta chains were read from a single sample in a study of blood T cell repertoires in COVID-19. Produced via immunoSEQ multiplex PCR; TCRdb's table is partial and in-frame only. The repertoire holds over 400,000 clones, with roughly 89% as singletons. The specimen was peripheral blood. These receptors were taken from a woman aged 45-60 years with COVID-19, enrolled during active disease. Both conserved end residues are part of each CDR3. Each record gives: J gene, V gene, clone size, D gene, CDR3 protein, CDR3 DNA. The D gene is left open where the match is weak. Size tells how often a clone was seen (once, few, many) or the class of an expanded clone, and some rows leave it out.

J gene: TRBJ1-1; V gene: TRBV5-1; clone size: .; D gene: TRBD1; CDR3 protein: CASSLLTGQGDEAFF; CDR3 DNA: TGCGCCAGCAGCTTATTAACCGGACAGGGAGATGAAGCTTTCTTT
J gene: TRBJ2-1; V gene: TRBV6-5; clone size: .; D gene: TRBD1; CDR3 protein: CASSRRGTGDNEQFF; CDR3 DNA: TGTGCCAGCAGTAGGAGGGGGACAGGGGACAATGAGCAGTTCTTC
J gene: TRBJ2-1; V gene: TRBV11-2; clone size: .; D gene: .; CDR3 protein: CASSLDLHNEQFF; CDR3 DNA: TGTGCCAGCAGCTTAGATCTCCACAATGAGCAGTTCTTC
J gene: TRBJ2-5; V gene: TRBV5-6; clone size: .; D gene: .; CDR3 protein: CASSLGVTTAQYF; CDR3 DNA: TGTGCCAGCAGCTTGGGCGTTACCACGGCCCAGTACTTC
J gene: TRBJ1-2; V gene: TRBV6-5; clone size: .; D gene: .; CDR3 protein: CASSPGYGYTF; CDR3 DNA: TGTGCCAGCAGCCCAGGCTATGGCTACACCTTC
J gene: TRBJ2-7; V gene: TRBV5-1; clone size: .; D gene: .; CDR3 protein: CASSLDRFTYEQYF; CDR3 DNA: TGCGCCAGCAGCTTGGATCGGTTTACCTACGAGCAGTACTTC
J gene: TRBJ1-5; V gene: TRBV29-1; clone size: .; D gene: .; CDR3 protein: CSPTPGNQPQHF; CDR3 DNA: TGCAGCCCCACCCCGGGGAATCAGCCCCAGCATTTT
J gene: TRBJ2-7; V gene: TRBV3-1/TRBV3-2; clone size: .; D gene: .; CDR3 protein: CASSLTTVHEQYF; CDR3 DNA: TGTGCCAGCAGCCTGACTACAGTGCACGAGCAGTACTTC
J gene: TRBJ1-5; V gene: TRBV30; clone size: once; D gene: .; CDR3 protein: CAWSGQSNQPQHF; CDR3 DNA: TGTGCCTGGAGTGGGCAAAGCAATCAGCCCCAGCATTTT
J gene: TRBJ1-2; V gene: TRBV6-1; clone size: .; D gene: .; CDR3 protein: CASSEAPHGYTF; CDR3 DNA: TGTGCCAGCAGTGAGGCTCCGCACGGCTACACCTTC
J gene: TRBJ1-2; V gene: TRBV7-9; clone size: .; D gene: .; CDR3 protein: CASSVGSLGGTF; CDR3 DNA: TGTGCCAGCAGCGTCGGATCTCTAGGTGGGACCTTC
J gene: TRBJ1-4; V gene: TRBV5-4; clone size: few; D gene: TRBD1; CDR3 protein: CASSPDRAEEKLFF; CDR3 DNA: TGTGCCAGCAGCCCGGACAGGGCGGAAGAAAAACTGTTTTTT
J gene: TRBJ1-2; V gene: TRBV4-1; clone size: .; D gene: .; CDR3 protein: CASSPDLYGYTF; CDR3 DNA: TGCGCCAGCAGCCCCGACTTATATGGCTACACCTTC
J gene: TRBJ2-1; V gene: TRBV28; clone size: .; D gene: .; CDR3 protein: CASTDFPGQDLGEQFF; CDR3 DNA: TGTGCCAGCACCGACTTCCCGGGTCAAGATCTCGGGGAGCAGTTCTTC
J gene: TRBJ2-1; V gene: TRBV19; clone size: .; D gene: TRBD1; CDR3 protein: CASSMTGGGGEQFF; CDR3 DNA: TGTGCCAGTAGTATGACAGGGGGTGGCGGTGAGCAGTTCTTC
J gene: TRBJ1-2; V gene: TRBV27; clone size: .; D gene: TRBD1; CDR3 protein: CASSFAGGSGYTF; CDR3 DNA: TGTGCCAGCAGTTTCGCAGGGGGGTCTGGCTACACCTTC
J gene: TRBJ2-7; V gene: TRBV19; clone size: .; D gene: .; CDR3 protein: CASSFLDSPYEQYF; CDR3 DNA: TGTGCCAGTAGTTTTCTGGACAGCCCCTACGAGCAGTACTTC
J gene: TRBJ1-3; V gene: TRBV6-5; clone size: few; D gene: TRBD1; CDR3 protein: CASSRQGSSGNTIYF; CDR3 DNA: TGTGCCAGCAGTAGACAGGGGAGCTCTGGAAACACCATATATTTT
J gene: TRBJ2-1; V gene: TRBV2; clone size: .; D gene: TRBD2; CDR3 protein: CASSEALSGGALYNEQFF; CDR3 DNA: TGTGCCAGCAGTGAAGCGCTCAGCGGGGGGGCCCTATACAATGAGCAGTTCTTC
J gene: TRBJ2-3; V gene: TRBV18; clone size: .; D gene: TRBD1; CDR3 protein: CASSPPVQTGTGTDTQYF; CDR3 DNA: TGTGCCAGCTCGCCGCCTGTTCAAACCGGGACAGGCACAGATACGCAGTATTTT
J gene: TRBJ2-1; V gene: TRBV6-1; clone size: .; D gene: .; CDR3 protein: CASSEFTGMNEQFF; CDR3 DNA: TGTGCCAGCAGTGAATTTACAGGGATGAATGAGCAGTTCTTC
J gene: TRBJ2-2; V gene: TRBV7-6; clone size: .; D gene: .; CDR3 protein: CASSRGTVGELFF; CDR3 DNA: TGTGCCAGCAGCAGGGGTACCGTCGGGGAGCTGTTTTTT
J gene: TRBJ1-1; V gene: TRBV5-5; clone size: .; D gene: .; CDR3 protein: CASSLFRNTEAFF; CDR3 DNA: TGTGCCAGCAGCTTGTTCCGGAACACTGAAGCTTTCTTT
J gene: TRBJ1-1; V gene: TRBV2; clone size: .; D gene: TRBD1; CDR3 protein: CASSLGTGGPTEAFF; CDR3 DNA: TGTGCCAGCAGCCTTGGGACAGGGGGCCCAACTGAAGCTTTCTTT
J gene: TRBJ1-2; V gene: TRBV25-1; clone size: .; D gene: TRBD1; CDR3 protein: CASSAGTGEHRSGYTF; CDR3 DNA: TGTGCCAGCAGTGCTGGGACAGGGGAACATCGTTCTGGCTACACCTTC
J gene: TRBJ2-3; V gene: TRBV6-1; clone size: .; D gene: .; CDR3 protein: CASSDGASGYTQYF; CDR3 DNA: TGTGCCAGCAGTGATGGGGCCAGTGGATATACGCAGTATTTT
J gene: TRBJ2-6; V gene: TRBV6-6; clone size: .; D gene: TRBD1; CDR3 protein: CASSLRDRGISAGANVLTF; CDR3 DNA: TGTGCCAGCAGTCTCCGGGACAGGGGAATCTCGGCTGGGGCCAACGTCCTGACTTTC
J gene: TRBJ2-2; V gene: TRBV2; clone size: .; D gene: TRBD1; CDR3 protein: CASNTGQGGTGELFF; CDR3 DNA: TGTGCCAGCAATACGGGACAGGGAGGGACCGGGGAGCTGTTTTTT
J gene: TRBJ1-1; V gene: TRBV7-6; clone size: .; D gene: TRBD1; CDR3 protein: CASGVYRGLNTEAFF; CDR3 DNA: TGTGCCAGCGGGGTGTACAGGGGGCTGAACACTGAAGCTTTCTTT
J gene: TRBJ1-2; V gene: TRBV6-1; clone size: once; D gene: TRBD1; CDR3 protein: CASSEEGQGAQGYTF; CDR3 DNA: TGTGCCAGCAGTGAAGAAGGACAGGGGGCGCAGGGCTACACCTTC
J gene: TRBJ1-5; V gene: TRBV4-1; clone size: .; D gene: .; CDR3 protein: CASSRETDSNQPQHF; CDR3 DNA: TGCGCCAGCAGCCGGGAGACGGATAGCAATCAGCCCCAGCATTTT
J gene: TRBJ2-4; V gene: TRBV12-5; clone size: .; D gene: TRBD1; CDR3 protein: CASGLDGTVNIQYF; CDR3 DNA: TGTGCTAGTGGTCTCGATGGGACAGTCAACATTCAGTACTTC
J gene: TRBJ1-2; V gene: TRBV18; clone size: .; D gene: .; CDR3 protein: CASSPTSLAGGSGYTF; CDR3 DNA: TGTGCCAGCTCACCAACGTCTCTTGCGGGCGGTTCAGGCTACACCTTC
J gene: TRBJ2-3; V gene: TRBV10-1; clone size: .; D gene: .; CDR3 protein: CASQDADTQYF; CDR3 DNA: TGCGCCAGCCAAGATGCGGATACGCAGTATTTT
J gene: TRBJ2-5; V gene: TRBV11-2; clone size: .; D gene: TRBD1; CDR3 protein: CASSSIMGTGFGETQYF; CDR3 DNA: TGTGCCAGCAGCTCTATTATGGGGACAGGTTTCGGAGAGACCCAGTACTTC
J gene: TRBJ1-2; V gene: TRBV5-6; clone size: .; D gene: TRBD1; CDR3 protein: CASSLDGTGVGYTF; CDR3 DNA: TGTGCCAGCAGCTTGGATGGGACAGGGGTAGGCTACACCTTC
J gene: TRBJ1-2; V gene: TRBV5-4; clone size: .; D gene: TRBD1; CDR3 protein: CASSQQGARGYTF; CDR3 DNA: TGTGCCAGCAGCCAACAGGGGGCGCGGGGCTACACCTTC
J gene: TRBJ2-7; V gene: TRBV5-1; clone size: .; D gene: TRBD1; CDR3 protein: CASHLTGGSDEQYF; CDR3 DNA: TGCGCCAGTCACCTGACAGGGGGCTCGGACGAGCAGTACTTC
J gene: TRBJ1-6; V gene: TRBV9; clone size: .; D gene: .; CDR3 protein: CASSVRSSYNSPLHF; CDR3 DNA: TGTGCCAGCAGCGTCCGCAGCTCCTATAATTCACCCCTCCACTTT
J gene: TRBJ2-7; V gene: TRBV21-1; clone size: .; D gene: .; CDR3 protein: CASSKEDRGSYEQYF; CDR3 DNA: TGTGCCAGCAGCAAAGAAGACAGGGGTTCCTACGAGCAGTACTTC
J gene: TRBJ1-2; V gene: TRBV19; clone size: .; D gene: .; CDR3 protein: CASTDRTYYGYTF; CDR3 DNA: TGTGCCAGTACCGACAGAACCTACTATGGCTACACCTTC
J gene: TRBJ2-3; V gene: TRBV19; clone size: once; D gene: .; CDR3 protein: CASSKRTVGRDTQYF; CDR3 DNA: TGTGCCAGTAGTAAGCGGACGGTCGGTAGGGATACGCAGTATTTT
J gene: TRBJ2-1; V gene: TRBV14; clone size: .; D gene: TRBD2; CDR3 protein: CASSLQLAGGNEQFF; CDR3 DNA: TGTGCCAGCAGCCTCCAACTAGCGGGGGGCAATGAGCAGTTCTTC
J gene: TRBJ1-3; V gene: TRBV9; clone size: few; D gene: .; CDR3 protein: CASSVSEELSGNTIYF; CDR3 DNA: TGTGCCAGCAGCGTATCCGAGGAACTCTCTGGAAACACCATATATTTT
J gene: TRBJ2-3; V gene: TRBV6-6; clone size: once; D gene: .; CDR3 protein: CATEGAADTQYF; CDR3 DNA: TGTGCCACCGAAGGGGCTGCAGATACGCAGTATTTT
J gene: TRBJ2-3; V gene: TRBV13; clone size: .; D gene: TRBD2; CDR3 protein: CASSLGLGTDTQYF; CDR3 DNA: TGTGCCAGCAGCTTGGGACTAGGTACAGATACGCAGTATTTT
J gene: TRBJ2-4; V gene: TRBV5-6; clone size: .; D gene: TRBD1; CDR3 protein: CASSPTTGSTDIQYF; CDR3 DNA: TGTGCCAGCAGCCCCACGACAGGGTCGACGGACATTCAGTACTTC
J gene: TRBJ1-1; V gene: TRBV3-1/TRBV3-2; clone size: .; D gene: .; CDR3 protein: CASSGGMATEAFF; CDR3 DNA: TGTGCCAGCAGTGGGGGGATGGCGACTGAAGCTTTCTTT
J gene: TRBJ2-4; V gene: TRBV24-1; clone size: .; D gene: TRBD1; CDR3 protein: CATSDTYRGASQYF; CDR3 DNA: TGTGCCACCAGTGACACCTACAGGGGTGCTAGTCAGTACTTC
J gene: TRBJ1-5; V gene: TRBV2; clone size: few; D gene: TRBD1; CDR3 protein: CASSSDRDSNQPQHF; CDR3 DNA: TGTGCCAGCAGTTCTGACAGGGATAGCAATCAGCCCCAGCATTTT
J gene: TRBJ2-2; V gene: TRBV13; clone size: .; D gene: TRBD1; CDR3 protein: CASSLEQGAVTGELFF; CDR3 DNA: TGTGCCAGCAGCTTAGAGCAGGGGGCGGTCACCGGGGAGCTGTTTTTT
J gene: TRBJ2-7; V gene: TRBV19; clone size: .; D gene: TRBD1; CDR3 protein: CASSWGQGNEQYF; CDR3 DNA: TGTGCCAGTAGTTGGGGACAGGGCAACGAGCAGTACTTC